This record covers a single T cell receptor (beta chain). Here immunoSEQ multiplex PCR was the method, and the copy in TCRdb shows in-frame clones only, minus some. Of some 28,000 clones in the sample, less than 90% are singletons; the top ten hold 21%. The data are from a study of PD-1 blockade in classical Hodgkin lymphoma. Relapses following autologous stem cell transplantation were seen in all patients, with brentuximab vedotin exposure varying. Germline CDR1 reads SGHTA; CDR2 reads FQGTGA. This CDR3 region has 15 residues. Trimming took off 5 bases at V and 2 bases at J, with 15 bases between the two ends.

This chain connects TRBV7-3 to TRBJ1-1, with TRBD1 as a possible D gene (5 bases). The TCR sequence derives from a human donor with classical Hodgkin lymphoma. The sequenced sample was peripheral blood mononuclear cells (PBMCs), obtained before the second cycle of nivolumab. CDR3 bases: TGTGCCAGCAGCCCAACGGGGGGATTTAACACTGAAGCTTTCTTT. It is translated as CASSPTGGFNTEAFF.